The present entry profiles one T cell receptor beta chain with its context. What it binds is not known. The entry originates in a study of identifying expanded T cells in peripheral blood. Study results and limitations: Technical replicates showed about 1.2 changed clones; about two weeks around 15; four weeks 19. Across healthy donors, higher total template counts meant significantly greater approximately 2-week count variance.

Sequencing was performed with immunoSEQ multiplex PCR; in TCRdb, only in-frame clones are kept and a portion is missing. The top ten hold just over 5.5% of the sample, which has around 100,000 clones, 75% to 90% seen once. The CDR3 is made up of 13 amino acids. Trimming left V 3 bases short and J 1 base short, with 6 bases between. The V gene's germline CDR1 is SEHNR and CDR2 FQNEAQ (reference sequence). The chain employs TRBV7-9 and TRBJ1-1, with D maybe TRBD1 (6 bases). The receptor comes from a person aged 18-69 years in good health. The sample was blood. This CDR3 is CASSLDRNTEAFF. CDR3 nucleotides: TGTGCCAGCAGCTTGGACAGGAACACTGAAGCTTTCTTT.